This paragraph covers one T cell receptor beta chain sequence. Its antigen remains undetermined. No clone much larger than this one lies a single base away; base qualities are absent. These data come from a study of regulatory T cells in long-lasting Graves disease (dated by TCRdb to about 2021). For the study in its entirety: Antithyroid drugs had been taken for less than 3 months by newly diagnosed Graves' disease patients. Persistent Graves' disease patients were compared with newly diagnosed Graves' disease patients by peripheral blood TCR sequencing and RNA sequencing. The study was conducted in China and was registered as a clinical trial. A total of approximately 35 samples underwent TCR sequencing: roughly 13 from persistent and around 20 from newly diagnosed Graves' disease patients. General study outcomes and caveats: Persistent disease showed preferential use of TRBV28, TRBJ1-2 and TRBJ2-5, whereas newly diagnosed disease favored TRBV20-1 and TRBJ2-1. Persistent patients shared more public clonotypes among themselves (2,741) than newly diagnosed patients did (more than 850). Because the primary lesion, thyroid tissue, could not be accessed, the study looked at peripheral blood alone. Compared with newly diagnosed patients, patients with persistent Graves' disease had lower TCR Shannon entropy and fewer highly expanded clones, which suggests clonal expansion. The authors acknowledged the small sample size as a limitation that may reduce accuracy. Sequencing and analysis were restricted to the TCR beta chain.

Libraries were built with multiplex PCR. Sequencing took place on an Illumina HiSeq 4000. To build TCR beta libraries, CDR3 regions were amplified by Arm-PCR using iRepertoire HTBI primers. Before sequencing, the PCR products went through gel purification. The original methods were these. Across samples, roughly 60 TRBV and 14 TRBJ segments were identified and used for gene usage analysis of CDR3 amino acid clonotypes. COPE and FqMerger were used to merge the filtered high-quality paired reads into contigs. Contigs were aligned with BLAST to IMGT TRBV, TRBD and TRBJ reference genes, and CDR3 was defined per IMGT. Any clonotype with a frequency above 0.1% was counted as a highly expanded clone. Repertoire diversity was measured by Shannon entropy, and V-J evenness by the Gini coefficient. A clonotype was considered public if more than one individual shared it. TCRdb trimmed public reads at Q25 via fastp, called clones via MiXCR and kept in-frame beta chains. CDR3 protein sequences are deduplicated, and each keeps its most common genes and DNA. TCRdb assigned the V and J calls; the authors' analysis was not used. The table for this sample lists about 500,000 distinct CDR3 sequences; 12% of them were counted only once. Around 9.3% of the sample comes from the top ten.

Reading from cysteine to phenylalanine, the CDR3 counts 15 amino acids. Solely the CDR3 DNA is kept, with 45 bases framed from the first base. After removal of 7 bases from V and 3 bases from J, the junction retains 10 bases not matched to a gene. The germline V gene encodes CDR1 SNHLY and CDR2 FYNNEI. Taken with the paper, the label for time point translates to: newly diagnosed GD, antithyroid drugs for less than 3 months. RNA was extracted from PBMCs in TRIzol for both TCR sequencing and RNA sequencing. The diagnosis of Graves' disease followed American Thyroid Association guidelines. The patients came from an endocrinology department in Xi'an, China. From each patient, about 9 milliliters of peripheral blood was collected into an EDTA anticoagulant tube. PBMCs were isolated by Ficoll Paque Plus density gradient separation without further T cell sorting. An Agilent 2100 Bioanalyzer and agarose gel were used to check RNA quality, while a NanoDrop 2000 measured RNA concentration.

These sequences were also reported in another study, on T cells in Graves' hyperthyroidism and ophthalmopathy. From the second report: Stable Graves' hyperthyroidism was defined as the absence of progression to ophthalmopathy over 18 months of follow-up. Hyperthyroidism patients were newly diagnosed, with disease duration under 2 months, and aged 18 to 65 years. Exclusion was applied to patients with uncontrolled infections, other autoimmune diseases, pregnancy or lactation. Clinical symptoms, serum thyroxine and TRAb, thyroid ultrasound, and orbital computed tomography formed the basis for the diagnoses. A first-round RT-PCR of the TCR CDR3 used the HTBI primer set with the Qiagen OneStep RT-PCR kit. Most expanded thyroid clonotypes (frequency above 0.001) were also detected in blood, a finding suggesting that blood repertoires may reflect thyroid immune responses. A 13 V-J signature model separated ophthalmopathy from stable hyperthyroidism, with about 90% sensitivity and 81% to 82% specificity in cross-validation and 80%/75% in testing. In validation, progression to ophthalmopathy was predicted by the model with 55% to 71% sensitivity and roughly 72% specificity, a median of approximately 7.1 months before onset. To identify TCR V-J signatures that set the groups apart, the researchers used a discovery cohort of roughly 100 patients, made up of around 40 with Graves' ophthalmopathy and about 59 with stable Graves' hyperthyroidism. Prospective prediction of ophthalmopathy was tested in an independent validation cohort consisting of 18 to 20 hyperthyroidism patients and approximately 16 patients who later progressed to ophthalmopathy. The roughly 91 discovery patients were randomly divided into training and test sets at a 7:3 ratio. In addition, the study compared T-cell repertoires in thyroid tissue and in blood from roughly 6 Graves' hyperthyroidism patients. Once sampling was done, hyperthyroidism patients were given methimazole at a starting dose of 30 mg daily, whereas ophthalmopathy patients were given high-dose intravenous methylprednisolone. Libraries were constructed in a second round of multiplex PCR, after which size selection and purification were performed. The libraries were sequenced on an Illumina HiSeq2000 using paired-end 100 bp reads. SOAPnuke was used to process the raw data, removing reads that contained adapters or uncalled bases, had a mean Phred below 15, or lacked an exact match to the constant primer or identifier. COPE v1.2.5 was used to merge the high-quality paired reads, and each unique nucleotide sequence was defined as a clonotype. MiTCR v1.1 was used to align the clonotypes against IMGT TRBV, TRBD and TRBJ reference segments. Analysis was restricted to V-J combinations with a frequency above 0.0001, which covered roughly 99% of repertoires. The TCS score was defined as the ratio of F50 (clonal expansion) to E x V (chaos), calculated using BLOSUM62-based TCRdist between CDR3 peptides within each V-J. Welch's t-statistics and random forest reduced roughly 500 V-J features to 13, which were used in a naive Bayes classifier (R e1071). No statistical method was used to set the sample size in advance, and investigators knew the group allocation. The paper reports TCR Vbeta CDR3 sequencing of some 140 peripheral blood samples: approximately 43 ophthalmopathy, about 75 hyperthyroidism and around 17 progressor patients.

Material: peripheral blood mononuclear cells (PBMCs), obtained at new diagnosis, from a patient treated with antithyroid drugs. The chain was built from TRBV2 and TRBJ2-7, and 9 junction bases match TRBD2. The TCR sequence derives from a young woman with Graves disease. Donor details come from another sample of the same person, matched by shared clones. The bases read TGTGCCAGCAACGGGGGGGCTAGCGGGAACTACGAGCAGTACTTC. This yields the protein CASNGGASGNYEQYF.